One and the same sample provided the 28 T cell receptor beta chains below, sequenced in a study of blood T cell repertoires in COVID-19. Sequenced by immunoSEQ multiplex PCR; TCRdb stores in-frame clones only, minus some. The sample includes roughly 330,000 clones, around 87% of them seen just once. Sequencing was performed on PBMCs or T cells enriched from blood (not recorded which). These receptor sequences come from a woman in her 30s who had recovered from COVID-19.

This chain joins TRBV27 and TRBJ1-1, with D possibly TRBD1 on 5 matching bases. CDR1 is MNHEY, CDR2 SMNVEV, per germline (reference sequence). The CDR3 has 12 amino acids. V lost 5 bases and J lost 4, with 8 bases in between. The CDR3 protein is CASSTGGTEAFF. The DNA for the CDR3 is TGTGCCAGCAGTACGGGGGGCACTGAAGCTTTCTTT.

The CDR3: CASSPDLPGQGDGYTF. The DNA for the CDR3 is TGTGCCAGCAGCCCGGACCTTCCGGGACAGGGCGATGGCTACACCTTC. The chain couples TRBV21-1 to TRBJ1-2; the D segment call TRBD1 is taken from the table without a DNA check. TRBV21-1 is annotated as a pseudogene. The CDR3 length is 16 residues.

V is TRBV14 and J is TRBJ1-5; D is possibly TRBD1 (5 bases). V was cut by 4 bases and J by 0 bases, with 10 bases left in between. The CDR3 length is 15 residues. The germline CDR1 and CDR2 sequences are SGHDN and FVKESK. The CDR3 sequence is CASSPRTPSNQPQHF. In DNA, the CDR3 is TGTGCCAGCAGCCCCAGGACACCTAGCAATCAGCCCCAGCATTTT.

J is TRBJ2-3 and V is TRBV13; TRBD2 matches at 15 bases. The V gene's germline CDR1 is PRHDT and CDR2 FYEKMQ (reference sequence). With V trimmed by 4 bases and J by 5 bases, 4 bases remained unmatched. There are 16 residues in the CDR3. CDR3 loop: CASSSRTSGGVDTQYF. The CDR3 nucleotides are TGTGCCAGCAGCTCGAGGACTAGCGGGGGGGTAGATACGCAGTATTTT. Variable domain in full (rest from reference TRBV13 and TRBJ2-3): AAGVIQSPRHLIKEKRETATLKCYPIPRHDTVYWYQQGPGQDPQFLISFYEKMQSDKGSIPDRFSAQQFSDYHSELNMSSLELGDSALYFCASSSRTSGGVDTQYFGPGTRLTVL.

This clone was recorded once. The chain employs TRBV5-1 and TRBJ2-3; a weak D match, TRBD2 (5 bases). V was cut by 6 bases and J by 2 bases, with 13 bases left in between. The CDR3 is made up of 14 amino acids. Germline CDR1 is SGHRS and CDR2 is YFSETQ. The CDR3 DNA reads as TGCGCCAGCAACACGCCGGGAATCACAGATACGCAGTATTTT. Protein: CASNTPGITDTQYF.

This clone was seen once. Other nucleotide sequences from this sample produce the same CDR3. The genes are TRBV18 and TRBJ2-7; TRBD1 agrees at 9 bases. Germline V gene data show CDR1 as KGHSH and CDR2 as LQKENI. Losses at the gene ends were 3 bases for V and 4 bases for J; bases not matched to a gene: 1. The CDR3 sequence is 13 residues long. As DNA, the CDR3 is TGTGCCAGCTCACCTGGGACAGGGTACGAGCAGTACTTC. Encoded protein: CASSPGTGYEQYF. Full variable domain (remainder filled in from reference TRBV18 and TRBJ2-7): NAGVMQNPRHLVRRRGQEARLRCSPMKGHSHVYWYRQLPEEGLKFMVYLQKENIIDESGMPKERFSAEFPKEGPSILRIQQVVRGDSAAYFCASSPGTGYEQYFGPGTRLTVT.

This clone is a singleton in its sample. V is TRBV30 and J is TRBJ1-3; D unclear. The V end lost 7 bases, the J end lost 4 bases, and 17 bases lay between the germline ends. Germline V gene lookup returns CDR1 GTSNPN and CDR2 SVGIG (reference sequence). The CDR3 covers 14 residues. The CDR3 DNA reads TGTGCCTCCGCCCCCCGGGTCCGAGGAAACACCATATATTTT. Translation: CASAPRVRGNTIYF.

V usage is TRBV7-9 and J usage is TRBJ1-6, with D possibly TRBD1 on 5 matching bases. The CDR3 extends over 18 amino acids. V was pared by 5 bases and J by 7 bases, with 24 bases between. The germline gives CDR1 SEHNR, CDR2 FQNEAQ (reference sequence). The CDR3 reads CASSQGPGTPGGNSPLHF. In DNA, the CDR3 is TGTGCCAGCAGCCAGGGACCCGGGACCCCGGGGGGGAATTCACCCCTCCACTTT.

This clone occurred a few times. J is TRBJ1-1 and V is TRBV7-6; TRBD1 aligns across 10 bases. Germline CDR1 reads SGHVS; CDR2 reads FNYEAQ. V gave up 0 bases and J gave up 7 bases; unmatched junction bases: 8. This CDR3 has 16 amino acids. DNA of the CDR3: TGTGCCAGCAGCTTAGCAGCCGGGACAGGGGCGCTTGAAGCTTTCTTT. Translation: CASSLAAGTGALEAFF.

This clone showed up just a few times. Other DNA sequences of this sample code for an identical CDR3. The chain combines TRBV5-1 with TRBJ1-4; D may be TRBD1 (5 bases). V lost 2 bases and J lost 8, with 10 bases in between. The CDR3 extends over 13 amino acids. The germline V gene encodes CDR1 SGHRS and CDR2 YFSETQ. The CDR3 spells CASSLGPGEKLFF. In DNA form, the CDR3 reads TGCGCCAGCAGCTTAGGGCCAGGGGAAAAACTGTTTTTT.

The chain uses TRBV27 and TRBJ2-2; D remains unclear. The germline V and J ends were trimmed by 3 bases and 6 bases, with 14 bases remaining between them. Germline V gene data show CDR1 as MNHEY and CDR2 as SMNVEV (reference sequence). The CDR3 consists of 15 residues. This CDR3 is CASSFIGYTSGELFF. CDR3 nucleotide sequence: TGTGCCAGCAGTTTTATCGGGTACACTTCCGGGGAGCTGTTTTTT.

The rearrangement uses TRBV2 and TRBJ1-4; 7 bases agree with TRBD1. Losses at the gene ends were 6 bases for V and 0 bases for J; bases not matched to a gene: 4. This CDR3 contains 15 residues. Germline lookup yields CDR1 SNHLY and CDR2 FYNNEI. The CDR3 loop reads CASRQGLPTNEKLFF. The CDR3, as DNA: TGTGCCAGCAGACAGGGGCTGCCAACTAATGAAAAACTGTTTTTT.

The J gene is TRBJ1-2, the V gene TRBV5-8; D not certain. Germline CDR1 SGHTS, CDR2 YDEGEE. Trimming left V 4 bases short and J 2 bases short, with 9 bases between. The CDR3 runs to 13 residues. The CDR3: CASSITHNYGYTF. The CDR3 DNA follows: TGTGCCAGCAGCATAACTCACAACTATGGCTACACCTTC.

This clone was counted only a few times. This chain links TRBV6-1 with TRBJ1-2, with D unresolved. The germline CDR1 and CDR2 sequences are MNHNS and SASEGT. The CDR3 has 16 amino acids. V shed 2 bases and J shed 8 bases, with 21 bases lying between them. Here the CDR3 reads CASSETVRDHLWGYTF. The CDR3 nucleotides are TGTGCCAGCAGTGAAACGGTGCGGGATCACCTCTGGGGCTACACCTTC.

This clone was recorded once. This chain connects TRBV19 to TRBJ2-5; a possible D gene is TRBD1 (6 bases). This CDR3 is 15 amino acids long. V gave up 1 base and J gave up 3 bases, with 12 bases separating them. CDR1 LNHDA and CDR2 SQIVND come from the germline V gene (reference sequence). DNA of the CDR3: TGTGCCAGTAGTATAGGGGGGTGGACAGAAGAGACCCAGTACTTC. Protein: CASSIGGWTEETQYF.

The V and J genes are TRBV19 and TRBJ2-7; 7 bases are shared with TRBD1. V gave up 1 base and J gave up 3 bases; unmatched junction bases: 0. Germline V gene lookup returns CDR1 LNHDA and CDR2 SQIVND (reference sequence). The CDR3 extends over 13 amino acids. The CDR3 spells CASSIGTGYEQYF. Written as DNA, the CDR3 is TGTGCCAGTAGTATAGGGACAGGCTACGAGCAGTACTTC.

This chain joins TRBV5-4 and TRBJ2-2, with 12 bases aligning to TRBD2. The CDR3 runs 16 residues. V was pared by 4 bases and J by 5 bases, with 6 bases of the junction left unmatched. Germline lookup yields CDR1 SGHNT and CDR2 YYREEE (reference sequence). The CDR3 protein is CASSHRTSGVTGELFF. CDR3 sequence (DNA): TGTGCCAGCAGCCACCGGACTAGCGGGGTAACCGGGGAGCTGTTTTTT.

This clone was counted ten times or more. The chain links TRBV6-5 to TRBJ1-5, with a tentative D call TRBD1 (5 bases). The germline gives CDR1 MNHEY, CDR2 SVGAGI. The CDR3 spans 14 residues. The V gene lost 7 bases and the J gene lost 4 bases, with 14 bases spanning the gap. Here the CDR3 DNA reads TGTGCCAGCACGGTACAGGTTGGAAATCAGCCCCAGCATTTT. This sequence encodes CASTVQVGNQPQHF.

In regard to this clone: The same CDR3 also results from other DNA sequences found in this sample. The chain recombines TRBV11-3 with TRBJ1-1; possibly TRBD1 for D (5 bases). Between the trimmed V and J ends, which lost 3 bases and 2 bases, there was a span of 7 bases. CDR3 size: 13 residues. CDR1 and CDR2 from the germline V gene are SGHNT and YENEEA. CDR3 amino acids: CASSLGGNTEAFF. CDR3 DNA sequence: TGTGCCAGCAGCTTGGGGGGAAACACTGAAGCTTTCTTT.

J is TRBJ2-1 and V is TRBV5-1; 7 bases fit TRBD1. V shed 5 bases and J 0 bases; nucleotides not matched to a gene: 5. Germline V gene sequence: CDR1 SGHRS, CDR2 YFSETQ. The CDR3 spans 15 residues. The CDR3 DNA follows: TGCGCCAGCAGACTACAGGGGAACTCCTACAATGAGCAGTTCTTC. Protein sequence: CASRLQGNSYNEQFF.

This chain connects TRBV5-1 to TRBJ2-7; D may be TRBD1 (6 bases). In germline, CDR1 is SGHRS, CDR2 YFSETQ. Trimming cost V 3 bases and J 2 bases, with 12 bases left between them. The CDR3 runs to 14 residues. For the CDR3, the DNA is TGCGCCAGCAGCTGGACAGTTGGGGCCTACGAGCAGTACTTC. Its protein is CASSWTVGAYEQYF.

V is TRBV24-1 and J is TRBJ2-3; perhaps TRBD1 as D (6 bases). The CDR3 runs to 12 residues. Per germline, CDR1 KGHDR and CDR2 SFDVKD. V dropped 9 bases and J dropped 3 bases, with 9 bases sitting between them. The DNA of the CDR3 is TGTGCCACCGCCACAGGGACAGATACGCAGTATTTT. Translation gives CATATGTDTQYF.

The chain recombines TRBV19 with TRBJ1-2; 9 bases line up with TRBD1. Germline CDR1 is LNHDA and CDR2 is SQIVND (reference sequence). V dropped 5 bases and J dropped 7; count of bases not matched to a gene: 14. The CDR3 covers 16 residues. CDR3 residues: CASSVLPGTGFLGYTF. CDR3 sequence (DNA): TGTGCCAGTAGTGTTCTCCCCGGGACAGGGTTTCTTGGCTACACCTTC.

V usage is TRBV19 and J usage is TRBJ2-6; a possible D gene is TRBD2 (6 bases). The CDR3 contains 20 residues. The V end was cut by 1 base, the J end by 0 bases, with 19 bases between. Germline loops: CDR1 LNHDA, CDR2 SQIVND (reference sequence). This chain's CDR3 is CASSIGWRGSPLSGANVLTF. The DNA of the CDR3 is TGTGCCAGTAGTATAGGTTGGCGGGGTTCCCCACTCTCTGGGGCCAACGTCCTGACTTTC.

This clone showed up just once. The chain has TRBV5-5 and TRBJ2-7, with D tentatively TRBD1 (6 bases). This CDR3 has 14 residues. Looked up from germline, CDR1 is SGHKS and CDR2 is YYEKEE (reference sequence). V lost 0 bases and J 5 bases, leaving 12 bases between the germline ends. The CDR3 sequence is CASSLGQGPNEQYF. Written as DNA, the CDR3 is TGTGCCAGCAGCTTGGGTCAGGGGCCCAACGAGCAGTACTTC.

V usage is TRBV19 and J usage is TRBJ1-1; TRBD1 might be the D (5 bases). Germline V gene data show CDR1 as LNHDA and CDR2 as SQIVND (reference sequence). V lost 4 bases and J lost 2, with 11 bases in between. The CDR3 is 14 amino acids. The CDR3 sequence is CASSSKGANTEAFF. For the CDR3, the DNA is TGTGCCAGTAGTAGCAAAGGGGCAAACACTGAAGCTTTCTTT.

V gene TRBV5-6 combines with J gene TRBJ2-3; D unclear. Trimming shortened V by 3 bases and J by 1 base, and 6 bases separated the two germline ends. Germline CDR1 and CDR2: SGHDT and YYEEEE. This CDR3 contains 13 residues. The DNA of the CDR3 is TGTGCCAGCAGCTCCCGGGGCACAGATACGCAGTATTTT. Amino acids: CASSSRGTDTQYF. Based on the CDR3 plus reference TRBV5-6 and TRBJ2-3, the full variable domain is DAGVTQSPTHLIKTRGQQVTLRCSPKSGHDTVSWYQQALGQGPQFIFQYYEEEERQRGNFPDRFSGHQFPNYSSELNVNALLLGDSALYLCASSSRGTDTQYFGPGTRLTVL.

The chain combines TRBV5-1 with TRBJ2-5; 9 bases fit TRBD1. J was trimmed by 2 bases and V by 0 bases; bases with no gene match: 8. CDR1 and CDR2 from the germline V gene are SGHRS and YFSETQ. This CDR3 is 17 amino acids long. The CDR3 DNA sequence: TGCGCCAGCAGCTTGGACCCCTGGACAGGGGTGCAAGAGACCCAGTACTTC. Protein: CASSLDPWTGVQETQYF.